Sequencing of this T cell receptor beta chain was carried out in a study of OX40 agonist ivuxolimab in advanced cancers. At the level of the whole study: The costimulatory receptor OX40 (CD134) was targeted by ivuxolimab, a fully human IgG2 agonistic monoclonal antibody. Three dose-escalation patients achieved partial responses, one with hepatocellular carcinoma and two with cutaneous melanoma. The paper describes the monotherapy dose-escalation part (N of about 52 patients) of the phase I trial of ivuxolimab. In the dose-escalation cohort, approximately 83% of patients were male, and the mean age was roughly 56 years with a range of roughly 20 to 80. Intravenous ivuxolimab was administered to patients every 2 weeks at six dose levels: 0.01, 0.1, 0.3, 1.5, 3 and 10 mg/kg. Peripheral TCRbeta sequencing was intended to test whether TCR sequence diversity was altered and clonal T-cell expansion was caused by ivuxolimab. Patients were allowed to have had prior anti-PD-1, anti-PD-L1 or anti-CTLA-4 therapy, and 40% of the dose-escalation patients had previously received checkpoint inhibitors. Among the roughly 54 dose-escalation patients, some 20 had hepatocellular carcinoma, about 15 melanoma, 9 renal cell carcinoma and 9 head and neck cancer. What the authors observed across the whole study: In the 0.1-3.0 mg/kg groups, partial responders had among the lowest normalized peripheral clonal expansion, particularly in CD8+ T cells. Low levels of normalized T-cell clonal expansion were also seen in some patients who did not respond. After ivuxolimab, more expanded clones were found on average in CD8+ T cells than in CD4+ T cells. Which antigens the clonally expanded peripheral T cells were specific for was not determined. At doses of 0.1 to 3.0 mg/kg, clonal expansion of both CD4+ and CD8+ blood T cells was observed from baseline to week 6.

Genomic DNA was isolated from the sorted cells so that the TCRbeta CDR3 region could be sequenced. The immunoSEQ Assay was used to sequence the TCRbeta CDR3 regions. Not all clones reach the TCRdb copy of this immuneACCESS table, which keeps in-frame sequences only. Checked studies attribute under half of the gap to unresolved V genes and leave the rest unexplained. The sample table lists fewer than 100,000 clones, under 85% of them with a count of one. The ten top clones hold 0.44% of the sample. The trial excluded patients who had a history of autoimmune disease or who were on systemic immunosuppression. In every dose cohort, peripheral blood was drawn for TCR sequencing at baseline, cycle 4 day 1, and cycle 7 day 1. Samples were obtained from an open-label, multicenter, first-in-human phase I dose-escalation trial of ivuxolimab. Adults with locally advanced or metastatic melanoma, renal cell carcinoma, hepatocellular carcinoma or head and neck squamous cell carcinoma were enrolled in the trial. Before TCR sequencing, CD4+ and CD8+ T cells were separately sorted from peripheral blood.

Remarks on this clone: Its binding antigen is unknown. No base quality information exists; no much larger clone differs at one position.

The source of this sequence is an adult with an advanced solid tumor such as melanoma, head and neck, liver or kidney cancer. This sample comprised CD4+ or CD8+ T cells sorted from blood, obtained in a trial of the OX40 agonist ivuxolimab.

The DNA reads as follows: TGTGCCAGCAGTGACGGGACAGGGGTGCTTTACGAGCAGTACTTC. It specifies CASSDGTGVLYEQYF. The chain is encoded by TRBV6-6 joined to TRBJ2-7; TRBD1 fits 10 bases in the junction. The CDR3 runs 15 residues from the cysteine to the phenylalanine. The only DNA kept is the CDR3, 45 bases in frame from the first base. Taken from the germline V gene (reference sequence), the CDR1 and CDR2 loops are MNHNY and SVGAGI. Germline trimming amounts to 5 bases on V and 4 bases on J, with 8 as the count of junction bases outside the gene matches.